The 17 T cell receptor beta chains presented below share a single source sample, sequenced in a study of blood T cell repertoires in COVID-19. Produced via immunoSEQ multiplex PCR; TCRdb's table is partial and in-frame only. The sample holds more than 150,000 clones; around 90% are singletons and the top ten take approximately 2.2%. The specimen was PBMCs or T cells enriched from blood (not recorded which). All receptors derive from a woman aged 25 to 39 who had recovered from COVID-19.

The chain is built from TRBV6-4 and TRBJ2-1; TRBD2 matches at 9 bases. The ends lost 3 bases at V and 4 bases at J; junction bases unmatched: 4. CDR3 length equals 15 residues. Germline V gives CDR1 MRHNA, CDR2 SNTAGT. The CDR3 protein is CASSDGSGGYNEQFF. CDR3 in DNA: TGTGCCAGCAGTGATGGTAGCGGGGGATACAATGAGCAGTTCTTC.

The chain is built from TRBV5-6 and TRBJ1-2; a weak D match, TRBD1 (5 bases). The V end lost 5 bases, the J end lost 8 bases, and 10 bases lay between the germline ends. The length of the CDR3 is 11 residues. The germline V gene encodes CDR1 SGHDT and CDR2 YYEEEE. The CDR3 spells CASSPGKGYTF. The DNA of the CDR3 is TGTGCCAGCAGTCCAGGGAAGGGCTACACCTTC.

The J gene is TRBJ2-1, the V gene TRBV29-1; D possibly corresponds to TRBD2 (6 bases). Trimming removed 4 bases from V and 0 bases from J, with 10 bases in between. The CDR3 runs 14 residues. Per the germline V gene, CDR1 is SQVTM and CDR2 is ANQGSEA. DNA of the CDR3: TGCAGCGTTGTGTGGGACTTCTCCTACAATGAGCAGTTCTTC. It codes for CSVVWDFSYNEQFF.

This clone showed up many times. The genes are TRBV2 and TRBJ2-2; a weak D match, TRBD1 (5 bases). The V gene lost 6 bases and the J gene lost 3 bases, with 11 bases spanning the gap. Germline V lookup: CDR1 SNHLY, CDR2 FYNNEI. The CDR3 has 14 residues. The CDR3, as DNA: TGTGCCAGCAGGCCAGGGTTGGACACCGGGGAGCTGTTTTTT. Amino acid sequence: CASRPGLDTGELFF.

The chain is built from TRBV11-3 and TRBJ1-4; tentative D call: TRBD1 (6 bases). This CDR3 has 18 residues. Germline values: CDR1 SGHNT, CDR2 YENEEA. V lost 5 bases, J lost 8 bases, and 27 bases lay in between. CDR3: CASSPRGGLPSGQEKLFF. The CDR3 bases are TGTGCCAGCAGCCCTCGGGGGGGCCTCCCCTCTGGGCAAGAAAAACTGTTTTTT.

V usage is TRBV12-5 and J usage is TRBJ2-5; TRBD1 agrees at 7 bases. Germline lookup yields CDR1 LGHNT and CDR2 FRNRAP. V shed 1 base, J shed 1 base, and the junction held 12 bases outside the gene matches. The CDR3 length is 18 residues. CDR3 protein: CASGLGLGQLLTQETQYF. CDR3 sequence (DNA): TGTGCTAGTGGTTTGGGCCTGGGACAGCTCTTGACCCAAGAGACCCAGTACTTC.

This sequence joins TRBV19 and TRBJ1-2; D unclear. V gave up 4 bases and J gave up 8 bases, with 20 bases separating them. This CDR3 has 15 amino acids. Germline loops: CDR1 LNHDA, CDR2 SQIVND (reference sequence). CDR3 region: CASSTSFQLEKGYTF. The CDR3 bases are TGTGCCAGTAGTACATCATTCCAGTTGGAGAAAGGCTACACCTTC.

The chain joins TRBV7-3 to TRBJ2-3, with D maybe TRBD1 (6 bases). CDR1 is SGHTA and CDR2 is FQGTGA in the germline V gene. The CDR3 totals 16 residues. The V end was cut by 5 bases, the J end by 0 bases, with 15 bases between. The CDR3 protein is CASSTLGGASTDTQYF. CDR3 in DNA: TGTGCCAGCAGCACCCTAGGGGGAGCCAGCACAGATACGCAGTATTTT.

V usage is TRBV7-9 and J usage is TRBJ2-7; D possibly corresponds to TRBD2 (6 bases). V was clipped by 8 bases and J by 2 bases, with 16 bases between them. Germline V lookup: CDR1 SEHNR, CDR2 FQNEAQ (reference sequence). The CDR3 has 14 residues. Here the CDR3 reads CASQFGGTTYEQYF. CDR3 sequence (DNA): TGTGCCAGCCAATTCGGAGGGACGACCTACGAGCAGTACTTC.

The chain carries TRBV28 and TRBJ1-5; 9 bases are shared with TRBD1. This CDR3 spans 15 amino acids. The J segment lost 6 bases and the V segment lost 4 bases, leaving 7 bases of the junction unmatched. Germline CDR1 reads MDHEN; CDR2 reads SYDVKM. The CDR3 sequence is CASSSLTGGSQPQHF. CDR3 nucleotide sequence: TGTGCCAGCAGTTCCTTAACAGGGGGCAGTCAGCCCCAGCATTTT.

V usage is TRBV6-2 or TRBV6-3 and J usage is TRBJ2-4, with TRBD2 as a possible D gene (5 bases). The CDR3 consists of 14 residues. V dropped 6 bases and J dropped 2 bases, with 11 bases sitting between them. CDR1 MNHEY and CDR2 SVGEGT come from the germline V gene. In nucleotides, the CDR3 is TGTGCCAGCAGCCCCGGGGTAACCAAAAACATTCAGTACTTC. It is translated as CASSPGVTKNIQYF.

For this clone: A far more abundant clone sits one base away, making this likely a read error. The chain joins TRBV7-3 to TRBJ1-1; D is perhaps TRBD1 (6 bases). Deletions cut 5 bases from V and 0 bases from J, with 7 bases between. The CDR3 runs 13 residues. Germline assignment: CDR1 SGHTA and CDR2 FQGTGA. CDR3 DNA sequence: TGTGCCAGCAGCCGGACAGTGAACACTGAAGCTTTCTTT. Translated, it gives CASSRTVNTEAFF. Full variable domain (rest looked up from reference TRBV7-3 and TRBJ1-1): GAGVSQTPSNKVTEKGKYVELRCDPISGHTALYWYRQSLGQGPEFLIYFQGTGAADDSGLPNDRFFAVRPEGSVSTLKIQRTERGDSAVYLCASSRTVNTEAFFGQGTRLTVV.

The CDR3 region is CASSHPRGGAYNEQFF. In DNA, the CDR3 is TGCGCCAGCAGCCATCCCCGGGGCGGGGCATACAATGAGCAGTTCTTC. V is TRBV4-3 and J is TRBJ2-1; D possibly corresponds to TRBD2 (6 bases). V was trimmed by 3 bases and J by 4 bases, leaving 16 bases between them. The CDR3 covers 16 residues. The germline gives CDR1 LGHNA, CDR2 YSLEER.

The chain recombines TRBV4-3 with TRBJ2-2; 8 bases agree with TRBD2. CDR1 is LGHNA, CDR2 YSLEER, per germline. The trim removed 1 base at V and 3 bases at J, leaving 4 bases unmatched. CDR3 length: 16 amino acids. CDR3 DNA: TGCGCCAGCAGCCAAGTCGTCGGGAGGGACACCGGGGAGCTGTTTTTT. Translating gives CASSQVVGRDTGELFF.

V and J are TRBV6-1 and TRBJ2-3; 11 bases align to TRBD2. This CDR3 is built from 18 residues. After removal of 3 bases from V and 2 bases from J, the junction contained 10 bases not matched to a gene. Germline loops: CDR1 MNHNS, CDR2 SASEGT. The chain's CDR3 is CASSDTLLAGGITDTQYF. CDR3 nucleotide sequence: TGTGCCAGCAGTGACACGCTCCTAGCGGGAGGTATCACAGATACGCAGTATTTT.

The CDR3 protein is CASGGTSGFFGELFF. For the CDR3, the DNA is TGTGCCAGCGGAGGGACTAGCGGGTTCTTCGGGGAGCTGTTTTTT. The genes are TRBV27 and TRBJ2-2, with 12 bases identical to TRBD2. The CDR3 has 15 residues. Germline CDR1 and CDR2: MNHEY and SMNVEV (reference sequence). The junction had 8 bases not matched to a gene; V was cut back by 8 bases and J by 7 bases.

This chain links TRBV6-2 or TRBV6-3 with TRBJ2-1, with 9 bases lining up with TRBD1. V lost 6 bases, J lost 6 bases, and 12 bases stayed unmatched. CDR1 is MNHEY, CDR2 SVGEGT, per germline. This CDR3 comprises 16 residues. CDR3 nucleotide sequence: TGTGCCAGCAGCCTTACACAGGGGGCGCGGGGCAATGAGCAGTTCTTC. Its translation is CASSLTQGARGNEQFF.